Listed below are T cell receptor beta chains from one sample, sequenced in a study of cytomegalovirus exposure and HLA in healthy donors. Generated by immunoSEQ multiplex PCR, the TCRdb table keeps only in-frame clones and is missing some. The profile shows 150,000 or so clones, 90% of them singletons. The sample consisted of PBMCs. Source of these receptors: a woman younger than 45 in good health and CMV-seropositive. The CDR3 runs from the conserved cysteine through the conserved F or W. The order of the fields is clone size, CDR3 length, J gene, V gene, D gene, CDR3 protein, CDR3 DNA. D genes are given only for firm matches. Clone size is given for some rows only: seen once, a few or many times, or a class if the clone is expanded.

abundance: -; len: 14; j_gene: TRBJ1-5; v_gene: TRBV10-1; d_gene: TRBD1; CDR3aa: CASNGTGTNQPQHF; CDR3nt: TGCGCCAGCAATGGGACAGGGACGAATCAGCCCCAGCATTTT
abundance: -; len: 15; j_gene: TRBJ2-7; v_gene: TRBV7-3; d_gene: -; CDR3aa: CASSLNHGSPYEQYF; CDR3nt: TGTGCCAGCAGCTTAAATCACGGGTCCCCTTACGAGCAGTACTTC
abundance: -; len: 13; j_gene: TRBJ1-2; v_gene: TRBV7-2; d_gene: -; CDR3aa: CASSLGGGYGYTF; CDR3nt: TGTGCCAGCAGCTTAGGCGGGGGCTATGGCTACACCTTC
abundance: -; len: 13; j_gene: TRBJ1-2; v_gene: TRBV10-1; d_gene: -; CDR3aa: CASSESRAAGYTF; CDR3nt: TGCGCCAGCAGTGAGTCGAGGGCTGCTGGCTACACCTTC
abundance: -; len: 13; j_gene: TRBJ1-6; v_gene: TRBV28; d_gene: -; CDR3aa: CASSTNTNSPLHF; CDR3nt: TGTGCCAGCAGTACAAACACGAATTCACCCCTCCACTTT
abundance: -; len: 15; j_gene: TRBJ2-2; v_gene: TRBV7-2; d_gene: -; CDR3aa: CASSRDRSGTGELFF; CDR3nt: TGTGCCTCCAGCCGGGACCGAAGCGGGACCGGGGAGCTGTTTTTT
abundance: -; len: 15; j_gene: TRBJ1-2; v_gene: TRBV28; d_gene: -; CDR3aa: CASSPQSAGPYGYTF; CDR3nt: TGTGCCAGCAGTCCCCAGTCGGCGGGACCGTATGGCTACACCTTC
abundance: -; len: 14; j_gene: TRBJ2-1; v_gene: TRBV5-1; d_gene: -; CDR3aa: CASSPTRPYNEQFF; CDR3nt: TGCGCCAGCAGCCCTACCCGCCCCTACAATGAGCAGTTCTTC
abundance: -; len: 13; j_gene: TRBJ2-7; v_gene: TRBV29-1; d_gene: TRBD1; CDR3aa: CSARTGSLGEQYF; CDR3nt: TGCAGCGCTAGGACAGGGAGTTTGGGAGAGCAGTACTTC
abundance: -; len: 19; j_gene: TRBJ2-1; v_gene: TRBV28; d_gene: -; CDR3aa: CASSLRFYETPRSHNEQFF; CDR3nt: TGTGCCAGCAGTTTAAGGTTCTATGAAACCCCCAGGTCCCACAATGAGCAGTTCTTC
abundance: -; len: 14; j_gene: TRBJ2-1; v_gene: TRBV6-5; d_gene: -; CDR3aa: CASSYPGDNNEQFF; CDR3nt: TGTGCCAGCAGTTATCCAGGGGATAACAATGAGCAGTTCTTC
abundance: -; len: 13; j_gene: TRBJ2-7; v_gene: TRBV12-5; d_gene: TRBD2; CDR3aa: CASGLGPGGEQYF; CDR3nt: TGTGCTAGTGGTTTGGGGCCCGGGGGGGAGCAGTACTTC
abundance: -; len: 14; j_gene: TRBJ1-5; v_gene: TRBV6-6; d_gene: TRBD1; CDR3aa: CASSLDRANQPQHF; CDR3nt: TGTGCCAGCAGCCTTGACAGGGCTAATCAGCCCCAGCATTTT
abundance: -; len: 13; j_gene: TRBJ2-7; v_gene: TRBV7-9; d_gene: -; CDR3aa: CASSPSGTYEQYF; CDR3nt: TGTGCCAGCAGCCCATCCGGTACCTACGAGCAGTACTTC
abundance: -; len: 14; j_gene: TRBJ1-4; v_gene: TRBV9; d_gene: TRBD1; CDR3aa: CASSVTGTAEKLFF; CDR3nt: TGTGCCAGCAGCGTCACCGGGACAGCAGAAAAACTGTTTTTT
abundance: -; len: 14; j_gene: TRBJ2-7; v_gene: TRBV6-6; d_gene: -; CDR3aa: CASSYQGTAYEQYF; CDR3nt: TGTGCCAGCAGTTACCAGGGGACCGCCTACGAGCAGTACTTC
abundance: -; len: 14; j_gene: TRBJ2-7; v_gene: TRBV19; d_gene: TRBD1; CDR3aa: CASSKTGVRVEQYF; CDR3nt: TGTGCCAGTAGCAAGACAGGGGTGAGAGTCGAGCAGTACTTC
abundance: -; len: 15; j_gene: TRBJ2-7; v_gene: TRBV5-5; d_gene: -; CDR3aa: CASSLDPYYSYEQYF; CDR3nt: TGTGCCAGCAGCTTGGACCCTTACTACTCCTACGAGCAGTACTTC
abundance: -; len: 15; j_gene: TRBJ2-1; v_gene: TRBV5-6; d_gene: TRBD2; CDR3aa: CASSALTSGLDEQFF; CDR3nt: TGTGCCAGCAGCGCCCTGACTAGCGGTCTCGATGAGCAGTTCTTC
abundance: -; len: 13; j_gene: TRBJ1-3; v_gene: TRBV2; d_gene: -; CDR3aa: CASSETRGNTIYF; CDR3nt: TGTGCCAGCAGTGAAACTAGGGGAAACACCATATATTTT
abundance: once; len: 15; j_gene: TRBJ2-5; v_gene: TRBV11-2; d_gene: TRBD2; CDR3aa: CASSVGTSGQETQYF; CDR3nt: TGTGCCAGCAGCGTCGGGACTAGCGGACAAGAGACCCAGTACTTC
abundance: -; len: 15; j_gene: TRBJ2-7; v_gene: TRBV27; d_gene: TRBD2; CDR3aa: CASSLGLAGAYEQYF; CDR3nt: TGTGCCAGCAGTCTGGGACTAGCGGGGGCCTACGAGCAGTACTTC
abundance: once; len: 14; j_gene: TRBJ2-5; v_gene: TRBV7-2; d_gene: TRBD1; CDR3aa: CASSRGQLQETQYF; CDR3nt: TGTGCCAGCAGCCGGGGACAGCTCCAAGAGACCCAGTACTTC
abundance: -; len: 18; j_gene: TRBJ2-1; v_gene: TRBV5-4; d_gene: TRBD2; CDR3aa: CASSLSELAGGPGNEQFF; CDR3nt: TGTGCCAGCAGCCTTTCTGAGCTAGCGGGAGGTCCAGGAAATGAGCAGTTCTTC
abundance: -; len: 17; j_gene: TRBJ1-3; v_gene: TRBV10-3; d_gene: TRBD1; CDR3aa: CAISPLRQGSSGNTIYF; CDR3nt: TGTGCCATCAGCCCCTTAAGACAGGGTAGCTCTGGAAACACCATATATTTT
abundance: once; len: 16; j_gene: TRBJ2-7; v_gene: TRBV5-1; d_gene: -; CDR3aa: CASSPKAAGARGEQYF; CDR3nt: TGCGCCAGCAGCCCCAAAGCGGCCGGGGCTCGGGGGGAGCAGTACTTC
abundance: -; len: 14; j_gene: TRBJ1-2; v_gene: TRBV28; d_gene: -; CDR3aa: CASSFDGGVYGYTF; CDR3nt: TGTGCCAGCAGTTTTGACGGGGGGGTCTATGGCTACACCTTC
abundance: -; len: 17; j_gene: TRBJ2-3; v_gene: TRBV5-1; d_gene: TRBD2; CDR3aa: CASSWRLAGGGTDTQYF; CDR3nt: TGCGCCAGCAGCTGGAGACTAGCGGGAGGCGGGACAGATACGCAGTATTTT
abundance: -; len: 14; j_gene: TRBJ2-3; v_gene: TRBV7-6; d_gene: -; CDR3aa: CASSSHVPTDTQYF; CDR3nt: TGTGCCAGCAGCTCCCATGTCCCCACAGATACGCAGTATTTT
abundance: -; len: 13; j_gene: TRBJ2-5; v_gene: TRBV19; d_gene: -; CDR3aa: CASSISQGETQYF; CDR3nt: TGTGCCAGTAGTATCTCGCAGGGGGAGACCCAGTACTTC
abundance: -; len: 17; j_gene: TRBJ2-3; v_gene: TRBV7-6; d_gene: TRBD2; CDR3aa: CASSLVGLAGFSDTQYF; CDR3nt: TGTGCCAGCAGCTTAGTGGGACTAGCGGGGTTCTCAGATACGCAGTATTTT
abundance: once; len: 15; j_gene: TRBJ2-5; v_gene: TRBV5-1; d_gene: TRBD2; CDR3aa: CASSQGLAGRETQYF; CDR3nt: TGCGCCAGCAGCCAAGGACTAGCGGGACGTGAGACCCAGTACTTC
abundance: once; len: 15; j_gene: TRBJ2-7; v_gene: TRBV11-2; d_gene: -; CDR3aa: CASSLGLGSSYEQYF; CDR3nt: TGTGCCAGCAGCTTAGGATTGGGCAGCTCCTACGAGCAGTACTTC
abundance: -; len: 14; j_gene: TRBJ1-1; v_gene: TRBV29-1; d_gene: -; CDR3aa: CSALAGLGNTEAFF; CDR3nt: TGCAGCGCATTAGCTGGACTGGGGAACACTGAAGCTTTCTTT
abundance: -; len: 18; j_gene: TRBJ2-5; v_gene: TRBV2; d_gene: TRBD2; CDR3aa: CASSTANQRREGRETQYF; CDR3nt: TGTGCCAGCAGTACTGCCAACCAGCGGCGGGAGGGCCGGGAGACCCAGTACTTC
abundance: -; len: 15; j_gene: TRBJ1-1; v_gene: TRBV25-1; d_gene: TRBD1; CDR3aa: CASSEFGTGITEAFF; CDR3nt: TGTGCCAGCAGTGAATTCGGGACAGGGATAACTGAAGCTTTCTTT
abundance: -; len: 14; j_gene: TRBJ1-5; v_gene: TRBV28; d_gene: -; CDR3aa: CASRLQYSNQPQHF; CDR3nt: TGTGCCAGCAGATTACAGTATAGCAATCAGCCCCAGCATTTT
abundance: -; len: 14; j_gene: TRBJ2-7; v_gene: TRBV19; d_gene: TRBD2; CDR3aa: CASSPSGRADEQYF; CDR3nt: TGTGCCAGTAGTCCTAGCGGGAGGGCCGACGAGCAGTACTTC
abundance: -; len: 14; j_gene: TRBJ1-1; v_gene: TRBV6-5; d_gene: -; CDR3aa: CASKNGWANTEAFF; CDR3nt: TGTGCCAGCAAAAATGGATGGGCTAACACTGAAGCTTTCTTT
abundance: -; len: 13; j_gene: TRBJ1-1; v_gene: TRBV29-1; d_gene: -; CDR3aa: CSGWTALNTEAFF; CDR3nt: TGCAGCGGATGGACAGCGTTGAACACTGAAGCTTTCTTT
abundance: -; len: 12; j_gene: TRBJ1-1; v_gene: TRBV6-1; d_gene: -; CDR3aa: CASTRMGPPAFF; CDR3nt: TGTGCCAGCACCCGAATGGGGCCCCCCGCTTTCTTT
abundance: -; len: 15; j_gene: TRBJ2-5; v_gene: TRBV5-8; d_gene: TRBD1; CDR3aa: CASRGLDRRGETQYF; CDR3nt: TGTGCCAGCAGGGGGTTGGACAGGCGAGGAGAGACCCAGTACTTC
abundance: once; len: 14; j_gene: TRBJ2-2; v_gene: TRBV4-1; d_gene: -; CDR3aa: CASSQDWETGELFF; CDR3nt: TGCGCCAGCAGCCAAGATTGGGAGACCGGGGAGCTGTTTTTT
abundance: -; len: 12; j_gene: TRBJ2-3; v_gene: TRBV5-1; d_gene: -; CDR3aa: CASQGFTDTQYF; CDR3nt: TGCGCCAGCCAGGGGTTCACAGATACGCAGTATTTT
abundance: few; len: 14; j_gene: TRBJ2-3; v_gene: TRBV5-1; d_gene: -; CDR3aa: CASSFDKPTDTQYF; CDR3nt: TGCGCCAGCAGCTTCGACAAACCGACGGATACGCAGTATTTT
abundance: -; len: 14; j_gene: TRBJ1-1; v_gene: TRBV28; d_gene: -; CDR3aa: CASSLGDKNTEAFF; CDR3nt: TGTGCCAGCAGTTTGGGGGACAAGAACACTGAAGCTTTCTTT
abundance: -; len: 15; j_gene: TRBJ2-5; v_gene: TRBV5-5; d_gene: TRBD1; CDR3aa: CASSFGQGAQETQYF; CDR3nt: TGTGCCAGCAGCTTCGGACAGGGGGCTCAGGAGACCCAGTACTTC
abundance: -; len: 19; j_gene: TRBJ2-3; v_gene: TRBV4-1; d_gene: TRBD2; CDR3aa: CASSRRAPGLGASTDTQYF; CDR3nt: TGCGCCAGCAGCCGACGCGCGCCGGGACTAGGGGCAAGCACAGATACGCAGTATTTT
abundance: -; len: 15; j_gene: TRBJ1-4; v_gene: TRBV2; d_gene: -; CDR3aa: CASSGQPGRNEKLFF; CDR3nt: TGTGCCAGCAGTGGACAGCCCGGAAGAAATGAAAAACTGTTTTTT
abundance: -; len: 14; j_gene: TRBJ1-1; v_gene: TRBV5-4; d_gene: TRBD1; CDR3aa: CASSLGQHGTEAFF; CDR3nt: TGTGCCAGCAGCCTGGGACAGCACGGCACTGAAGCTTTCTTT